Sequencing of this TCR beta chain was carried out in a study of T cell responses to AZD1222 COVID-19 vaccine. As concerns this clone: Its target is not known.

CDR1 is SSHAT and CDR2 is FNYEAQ in the germline V gene (reference sequence). The CDR3 is made up of 16 amino acids. V was clipped by 6 bases and J by 2 bases; unmatched bases: 13. Study results and caveats: Spike-specific TCR breadth and depth went up after people got two AZD1222 doses. Donors were mostly white British, more females; clonal diversity possibly underestimated. Unmutated regions of variants are reportedly targeted by nearly half of spike-specific TCRs. Only a handful of AZD1222 recipients, more than five in all, had baseline seropositivity.

Clones were read by immunoSEQ multiplex PCR, and TCRdb kept only the in-frame ones, dropping some. The table has under 150,000 clones, roughly 90% seen once. V and J are TRBV7-7 and TRBJ2-7, with TRBD2 matching over 7 bases. The receptor comes from an adult in good health. Source: peripheral blood, taken on day 0 of MenACWY control vaccination. CDR3 sequence reads: CASSPIPSGSTYEQYF. The CDR3 region has the DNA TGTGCCAGCAGTCCCATTCCTAGCGGAAGCACCTACGAGCAGTACTTC.